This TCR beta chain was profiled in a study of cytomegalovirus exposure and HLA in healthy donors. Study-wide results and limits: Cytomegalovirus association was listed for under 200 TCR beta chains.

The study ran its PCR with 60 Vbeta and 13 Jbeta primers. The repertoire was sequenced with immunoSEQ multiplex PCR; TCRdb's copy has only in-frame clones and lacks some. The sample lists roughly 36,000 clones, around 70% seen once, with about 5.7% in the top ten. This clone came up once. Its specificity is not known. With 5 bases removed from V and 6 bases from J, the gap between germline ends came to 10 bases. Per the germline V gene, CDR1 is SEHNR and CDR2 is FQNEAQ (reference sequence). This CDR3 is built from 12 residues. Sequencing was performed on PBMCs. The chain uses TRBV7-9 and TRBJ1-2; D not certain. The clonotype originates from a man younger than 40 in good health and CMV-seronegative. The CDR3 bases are TGTGCCAGCAGCCCCATGGGAGATGGCTACACCTTC. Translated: CASSPMGDGYTF.